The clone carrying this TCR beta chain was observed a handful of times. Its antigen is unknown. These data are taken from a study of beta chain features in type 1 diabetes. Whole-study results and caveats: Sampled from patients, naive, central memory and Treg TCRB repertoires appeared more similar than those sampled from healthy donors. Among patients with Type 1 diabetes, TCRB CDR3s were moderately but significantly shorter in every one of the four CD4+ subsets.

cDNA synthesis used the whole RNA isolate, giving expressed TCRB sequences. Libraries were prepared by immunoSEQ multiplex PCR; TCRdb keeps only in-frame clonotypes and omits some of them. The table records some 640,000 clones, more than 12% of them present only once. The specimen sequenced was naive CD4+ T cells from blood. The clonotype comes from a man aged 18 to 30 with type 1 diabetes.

CDR3 sequence: CASSHGTPSTDTQYF. The CDR3 DNA is TGCGCCAGCAGCCACGGGACACCTAGCACAGATACGCAGTATTTT. The rearrangement joins TRBV5-1 to TRBJ2-3, with D tentatively TRBD1 (6 bases). CDR3 size: 15 residues. Trimming removed 4 bases at V and 0 bases at J, with 12 bases between. Germline V CDR1 and CDR2: SGHRS, YFSETQ. The complete variable domain, with remaining parts taken from reference TRBV5-1 and TRBJ2-3, reads KAGVTQTPRYLIKTRGQQVTLSCSPISGHRSVSWYQQTPGQGLQFLFEYFSETQRNKGNFPGRFSGRQFSNSRSEMNVSTLELGDSALYLCASSHGTPSTDTQYFGPGTRLTVL.